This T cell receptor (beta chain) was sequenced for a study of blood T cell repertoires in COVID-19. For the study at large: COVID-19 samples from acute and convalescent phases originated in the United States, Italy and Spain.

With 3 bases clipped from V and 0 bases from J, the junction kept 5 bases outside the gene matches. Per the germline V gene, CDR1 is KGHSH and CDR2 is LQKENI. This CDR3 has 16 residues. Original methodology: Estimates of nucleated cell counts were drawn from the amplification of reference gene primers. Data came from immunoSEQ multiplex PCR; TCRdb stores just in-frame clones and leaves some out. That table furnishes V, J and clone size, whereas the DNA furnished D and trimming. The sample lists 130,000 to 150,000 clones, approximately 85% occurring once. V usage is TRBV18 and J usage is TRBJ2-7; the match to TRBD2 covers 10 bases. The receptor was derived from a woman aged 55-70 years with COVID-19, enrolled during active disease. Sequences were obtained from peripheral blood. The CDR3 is CASSPPSGGISYEQYF. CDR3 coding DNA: TGTGCCAGCTCACCCCCTAGCGGGGGTATCTCCTACGAGCAGTACTTC.